Presented here are 17 T cell receptor beta chains from one specimen sequenced in a study of blood T cell repertoires in COVID-19. Produced via immunoSEQ multiplex PCR; TCRdb's table is partial and in-frame only. This sample carries 150,000 to 250,000 clones, around 79% of them seen once, and the ten largest clones take about 6.5%. Sequencing was performed on peripheral blood. The receptors derive from a woman aged 40 to 49 with COVID-19, enrolled during active disease.

This clone was recorded only once. The chain couples TRBV29-1 to TRBJ1-2; unclear D gene. Germline CDR1 is SQVTM and CDR2 is ANQGSEA. V gave up 4 bases and J gave up 2 bases, with 8 bases separating them. This CDR3 is built from 12 residues. CDR3 DNA: TGCAGCGTTGTGCAGGCCAACTATGGCTACACCTTC. Translating it yields CSVVQANYGYTF. The full variable domain, with the rest looked up from reference TRBV29-1 and TRBJ1-2, is SAVISQKPSRDICQRGTSLTIQCQVDSQVTMMFWYRQQPGQSLTLIATANQGSEATYESGFVIDKFPISRPNLTFSTLTVSNMSPEDSSIYLCSVVQANYGYTFGSGTRLTVV.

This clone was recorded only once. The CDR3 DNA reads as TGTGCCAGCTGGAGGGGCACCGGCACAGATACGCAGTATTTT. Translating gives CASWRGTGTDTQYF. The chain has TRBV18 and TRBJ2-3; D may be TRBD2 (6 bases). CDR1 KGHSH and CDR2 LQKENI come from the germline V gene. This CDR3 comprises 14 residues. Trimming shortened V by 7 bases and J by 1 base, and 12 bases separated the two germline ends.

This clone was seen more than once but under ten times. This rearrangement joins TRBV5-1 to TRBJ2-2, with 10 bases identical to TRBD2. Germline CDR1 reads SGHRS; CDR2 reads YFSETQ. The CDR3 totals 16 residues. The V and J ends lost 4 bases and 3 bases, in that order; junction bases with no gene match: 6. CDR3 DNA sequence: TGCGCCAGCAGCCTGGGCGGGACTAGCGACACCGGGGAGCTGTTTTTT. This encodes CASSLGGTSDTGELFF.

The chain has TRBV7-9 and TRBJ2-3; weak D call: TRBD2 (5 bases). Trimming cost V 4 bases and J 4 bases, with 24 bases left between them. Germline V gene lookup returns CDR1 SEHNR and CDR2 FQNEAQ (reference sequence). CDR3 length: 18 amino acids. CDR3 amino acids: CASSSRRDAGPWPDTQYF. DNA for the CDR3: TGTGCCAGCAGCTCAAGACGGGATGCGGGCCCTTGGCCAGATACGCAGTATTTT.

The CDR3 DNA follows: TGTGCCTGGATCCCCCTCGGGCGGGAGTTGGCCGAGCAGTACTTC. Protein: CAWIPLGRELAEQYF. The chain is built from TRBV30 and TRBJ2-7; 7 bases agree with TRBD2. This CDR3 contains 15 residues. Germline lookup yields CDR1 GTSNPN and CDR2 SVGIG (reference sequence). V lost 4 bases and J lost 6; bases outside the gene matches: 15.

The chain is built from TRBV2 and TRBJ1-5; D is possibly TRBD1 (6 bases). Trimming pared 8 bases from V and 1 base from J, leaving 15 bases between. CDR1 and CDR2 (germline): SNHLY, FYNNEI. The length of the CDR3 is 15 residues. CDR3 sequence: CASQGGLASNQPQHF. DNA for the CDR3: TGTGCCAGCCAAGGGGGTCTTGCGAGCAATCAGCCCCAGCATTTT. The full variable domain, rest sourced from reference TRBV2 and TRBJ1-5, is EPEVTQTPSHQVTQMGQEVILRCVPISNHLYFYWYRQILGQKVEFLVSFYNNEISEKSEIFDDQFSVERPDGSNFTLKIRSTKLEDSAMYFCASQGGLASNQPQHFGDGTRLSIL.

The chain couples TRBV6-2 or TRBV6-3 to TRBJ2-2, with 11 nucleotides matching TRBD1. There are 21 residues in the CDR3. Losses at the gene ends were 5 bases for V and 1 base for J; bases not matched to a gene: 18. The V gene's germline CDR1 is MNHEY and CDR2 SVGEGT. The CDR3 here is CASSPSYSGTGGFKNTGELFF. Here the CDR3 DNA reads TGTGCCAGCAGTCCCTCTTATTCCGGGACAGGGGGTTTTAAGAACACCGGGGAGCTGTTTTTT.

This clone is a singleton in its sample. The chain combines TRBV5-1 with TRBJ2-5, with TRBD2 matching over 12 bases. The germline CDR1 and CDR2 sequences are SGHRS and YFSETQ. CDR3 length: 17 amino acids. J gave up 6 bases and V 3 bases, and 12 bases lay outside the gene matches. As DNA, the CDR3 is TGCGCCAGCAGCTGGGACCCTAGCGGGGGGGCCTCAAAGACCCAGTACTTC. It codes for CASSWDPSGGASKTQYF.

This clone was detected only a few times. This chain links TRBV2 with TRBJ1-5; a possible D gene is TRBD1 (5 bases). The CDR3 sequence is 15 residues long. Germline V lookup: CDR1 SNHLY, CDR2 FYNNEI. V was shortened by 7 bases and J by 4 bases, with 17 bases between the two germline ends. CDR3 region: CASKVDSIENQPQHF. The CDR3 region has the DNA TGTGCCAGCAAAGTCGACAGTATTGAAAATCAGCCCCAGCATTTT.

This clone has only one observation. The chain combines TRBV6-1 with TRBJ2-7; 13 positions match TRBD2. The CDR3 is 15 amino acids. J lost 5 bases, V lost 3 bases, and 4 bases had no gene match. CDR1 and CDR2 (germline): MNHNS, SASEGT. Here the CDR3 reads CASSDGTSGNNEQYF. The CDR3 nucleotides read TGTGCCAGCAGTGACGGGACTAGCGGGAACAACGAGCAGTACTTC.

The chain combines TRBV20-1 with TRBJ1-3, with D uncertain. The V gene's germline CDR1 is DFQATT and CDR2 SNEGSKA (reference sequence). Trimming pared 3 bases from V and 0 bases from J, leaving 15 bases between. The CDR3 has 16 residues. The CDR3 region has the DNA TGCAGTGCTAGTAGGGCAGCACTAGACTCTGGAAACACCATATATTTT. Its translation: CSASRAALDSGNTIYF.

CDR3 bases: TGTGCCAGCTCACCACCGGGATGGGGGGGCACAGATACGCAGTATTTT. This codes for CASSPPGWGGTDTQYF. The chain is built from TRBV18 and TRBJ2-3, with a possible D match to TRBD2 (6 bases). CDR3 length equals 16 residues. CDR1 is KGHSH, CDR2 LQKENI, per germline. V was cut by 0 bases and J by 1 base, with 11 bases left in between.

This clone was seen more than once but under ten times. The CDR3 sequence is CASSSGSLQYF. CDR3 DNA: TGTGCCAGCAGCTCCGGGTCCCTCCAGTACTTC. The genes are TRBV6-5 and TRBJ2-5; D is undetermined. Germline V gene data show CDR1 as MNHEY and CDR2 as SVGAGI. Trimming removed 6 bases at V and 10 bases at J, with 12 bases between. CDR3 length: 11 residues.

V is TRBV6-5 and J is TRBJ2-1; weak D call: TRBD1 (6 bases). The CDR3 totals 16 residues. CDR1 MNHEY and CDR2 SVGAGI come from the germline V gene. The germline V and J ends were trimmed by 2 bases and 7 bases, with 18 bases remaining between them. CDR3 nucleotides: TGTGCCAGCAGTTACGCATTAGGGGGTCGTGGTAATGAGCAGTTCTTC. This encodes CASSYALGGRGNEQFF.

The V call is TRBV7-2, the J call TRBJ2-7; maybe TRBD1 (5 bases). This CDR3 region has 14 residues. Trimming removed 1 base at V and 3 bases at J, with 10 bases between. CDR1 is SGHTA, CDR2 FQGNSA, per germline. The CDR3 nucleotides read TGTGCCAGCAGCTTAGGGAGAAGGGGCTACGAGCAGTACTTC. It codes for CASSLGRRGYEQYF. The whole variable domain, remainder taken from reference TRBV7-2 and TRBJ2-7, is GAGVSQSPSNKVTEKGKDVELRCDPISGHTALYWYRQSLGQGLEFLIYFQGNSAPDKSGLPSDRFSAERTGGSVSTLTIQRTQQEDSAVYLCASSLGRRGYEQYFGPGTRLTVT.

This clone has only a few counts. The J gene is TRBJ1-1, the V gene TRBV7-8; D might be TRBD1 (5 bases). The V end lost 2 bases, the J end lost 5 bases, and 15 bases lay between the germline ends. This CDR3 comprises 15 residues. CDR1 and CDR2 (germline): SGHVS, FQNEAQ. The CDR3, as DNA: TGTGCCAGCAGCTTATCCGGGGGGGGAAAGACTGAAGCTTTCTTT. It codes for CASSLSGGGKTEAFF.

This rearrangement joins TRBV7-9 to TRBJ2-5; 13 nucleotides agree with TRBD2. V lost 2 bases and J lost 0; bases outside the gene matches: 6. The CDR3 consists of 18 residues. Germline CDR1 reads SEHNR; CDR2 reads FQNEAQ (reference sequence). The CDR3 region has the DNA TGTGCCAGCAGCTTACCGGCCGGGACTAGCGGGAACCAAGAGACCCAGTACTTC. Encoded protein: CASSLPAGTSGNQETQYF.